This TCR beta chain was retrieved from a study of T cells in Graves' hyperthyroidism and ophthalmopathy. Findings and caveats of the study: Most clonotypes expanded in the thyroid (above 0.001) were also present in blood.

Using RNA transcripts as the source, TCR beta CDR3 regions were amplified. The TCR CDR3 was amplified in a first-round RT-PCR using the HTBI primer set. A single record per CDR3 protein comes from TCRdb applying MiXCR to the multiplex PCR reads. The sample has approximately 600,000 distinct CDR3 sequences, 20% seen once. Lactation, pregnancy, other autoimmune disease or uncontrolled infection led to exclusion of patients. J was trimmed by 8 bases and V by 8 bases; bases with no gene match: 8. The CDR3 sequence is 15 residues long. CDR1 is SNHLY, CDR2 FYNNEI, per germline. There are a few counts of this clonotype. What it binds is not known.

The specimen was blood. The J gene is TRBJ2-1, the V gene TRBV2; TRBD2 matches at 14 bases. The sequence derives from a man under 40 with Graves' ophthalmopathy. In DNA, the CDR3 is TGTGCCAGCCTTAGACTAGCGGGAGGGCCTCATGAGCAGTTCTTC. This gives the protein CASLRLAGGPHEQFF.